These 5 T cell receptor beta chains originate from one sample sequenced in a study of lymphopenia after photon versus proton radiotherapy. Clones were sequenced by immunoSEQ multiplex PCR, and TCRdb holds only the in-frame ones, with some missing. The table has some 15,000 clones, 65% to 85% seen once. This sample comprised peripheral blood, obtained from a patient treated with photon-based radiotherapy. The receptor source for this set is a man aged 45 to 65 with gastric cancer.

CDR3 sequence (DNA): TGTGCCAGCAGCTTATCTGCGTGGGGAAACACCATATATTTT. Amino acids: CASSLSAWGNTIYF. This chain uses TRBV11-2 with TRBJ1-3, with D unclear. V shed 2 bases and J shed 4 bases, with 9 bases lying between them. The germline CDR1 and CDR2 sequences are SGHAT and FQNNGV. The CDR3 is 14 residues long.

The DNA for the CDR3 is TGTGCCAGCAGCCTGGGCATAGGATCCTACGAGCAGTACTTC. Its translation is CASSLGIGSYEQYF. The chain links TRBV27 to TRBJ2-7; D unclear. The length of the CDR3 is 14 residues. V was trimmed by 6 bases and J by 1 base, leaving 13 bases between them. CDR1 MNHEY and CDR2 SMNVEV come from the germline V gene (reference sequence).

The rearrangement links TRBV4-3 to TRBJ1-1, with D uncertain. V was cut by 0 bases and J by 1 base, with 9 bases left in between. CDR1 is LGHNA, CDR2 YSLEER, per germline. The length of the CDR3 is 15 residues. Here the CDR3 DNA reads TGCGCCAGCAGCCAAGATCGGGCAGGGAACACTGAAGCTTTCTTT. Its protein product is CASSQDRAGNTEAFF.

CDR3 sequence: CASSPGTGNTGELFF. CDR3 DNA sequence: TGTGCCAGCAGCCCCGGGACAGGGAACACCGGGGAGCTGTTTTTT. The chain carries TRBV5-6 and TRBJ2-2, with 8 bases fitting TRBD1. The V gene's germline CDR1 is SGHDT and CDR2 YYEEEE. There are 15 residues in the CDR3. V lost 4 bases, J lost 1 base, and 3 bases stayed unmatched.

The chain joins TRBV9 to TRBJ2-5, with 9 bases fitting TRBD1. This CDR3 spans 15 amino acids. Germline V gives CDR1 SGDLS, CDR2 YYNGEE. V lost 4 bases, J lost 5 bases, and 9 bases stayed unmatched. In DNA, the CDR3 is TGTGCCAGCAGCCCCAGAGACGGACAGGGGGAGACCCAGTACTTC. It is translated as CASSPRDGQGETQYF.